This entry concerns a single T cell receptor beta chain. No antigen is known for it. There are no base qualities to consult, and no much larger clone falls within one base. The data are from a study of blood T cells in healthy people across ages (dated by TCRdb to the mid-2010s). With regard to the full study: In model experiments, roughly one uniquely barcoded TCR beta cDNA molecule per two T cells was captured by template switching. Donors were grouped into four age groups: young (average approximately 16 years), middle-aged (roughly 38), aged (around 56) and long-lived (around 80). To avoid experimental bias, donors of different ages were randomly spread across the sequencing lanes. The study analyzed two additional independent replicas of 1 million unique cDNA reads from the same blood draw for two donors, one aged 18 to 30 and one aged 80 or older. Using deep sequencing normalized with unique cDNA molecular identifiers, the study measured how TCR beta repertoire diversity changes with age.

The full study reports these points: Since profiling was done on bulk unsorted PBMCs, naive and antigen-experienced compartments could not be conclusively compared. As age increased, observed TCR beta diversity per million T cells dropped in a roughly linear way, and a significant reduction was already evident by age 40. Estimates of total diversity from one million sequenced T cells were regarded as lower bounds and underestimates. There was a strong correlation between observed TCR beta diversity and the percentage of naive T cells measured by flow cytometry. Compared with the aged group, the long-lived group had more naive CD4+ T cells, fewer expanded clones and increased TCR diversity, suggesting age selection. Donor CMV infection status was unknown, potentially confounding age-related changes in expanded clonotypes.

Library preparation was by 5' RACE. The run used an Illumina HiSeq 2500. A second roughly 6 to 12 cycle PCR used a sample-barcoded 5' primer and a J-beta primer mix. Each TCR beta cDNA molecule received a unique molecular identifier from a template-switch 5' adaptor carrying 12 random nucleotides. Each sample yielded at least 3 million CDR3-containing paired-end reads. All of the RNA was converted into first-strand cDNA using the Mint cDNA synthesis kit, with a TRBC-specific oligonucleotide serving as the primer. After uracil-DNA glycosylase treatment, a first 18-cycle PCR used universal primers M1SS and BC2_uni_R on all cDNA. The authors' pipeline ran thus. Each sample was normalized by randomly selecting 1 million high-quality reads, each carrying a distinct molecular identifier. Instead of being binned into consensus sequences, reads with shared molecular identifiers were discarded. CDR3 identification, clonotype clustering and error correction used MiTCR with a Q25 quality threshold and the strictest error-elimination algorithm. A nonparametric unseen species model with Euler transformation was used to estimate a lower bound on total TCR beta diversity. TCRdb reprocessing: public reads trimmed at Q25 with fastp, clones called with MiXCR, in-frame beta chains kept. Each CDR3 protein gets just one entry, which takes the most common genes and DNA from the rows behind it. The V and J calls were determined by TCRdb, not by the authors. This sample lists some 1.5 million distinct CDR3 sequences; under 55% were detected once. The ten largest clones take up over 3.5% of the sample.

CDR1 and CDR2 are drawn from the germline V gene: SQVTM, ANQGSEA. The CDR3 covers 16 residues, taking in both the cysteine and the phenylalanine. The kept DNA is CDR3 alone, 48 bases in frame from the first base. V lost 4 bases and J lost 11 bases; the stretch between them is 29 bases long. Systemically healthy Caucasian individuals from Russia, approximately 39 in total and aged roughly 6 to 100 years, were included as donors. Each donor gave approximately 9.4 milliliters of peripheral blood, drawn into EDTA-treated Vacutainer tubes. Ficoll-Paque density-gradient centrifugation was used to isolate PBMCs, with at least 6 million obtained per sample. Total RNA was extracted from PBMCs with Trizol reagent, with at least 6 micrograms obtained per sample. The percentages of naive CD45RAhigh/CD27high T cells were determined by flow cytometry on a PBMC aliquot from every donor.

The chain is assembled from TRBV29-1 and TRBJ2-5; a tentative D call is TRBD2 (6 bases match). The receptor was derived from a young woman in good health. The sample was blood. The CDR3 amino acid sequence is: CSVGGREAISSNEQYF. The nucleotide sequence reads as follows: TGCAGCGTTGGAGGTAGGGAGGCTATTTCTAGCAATGAGCAGTACTTC.